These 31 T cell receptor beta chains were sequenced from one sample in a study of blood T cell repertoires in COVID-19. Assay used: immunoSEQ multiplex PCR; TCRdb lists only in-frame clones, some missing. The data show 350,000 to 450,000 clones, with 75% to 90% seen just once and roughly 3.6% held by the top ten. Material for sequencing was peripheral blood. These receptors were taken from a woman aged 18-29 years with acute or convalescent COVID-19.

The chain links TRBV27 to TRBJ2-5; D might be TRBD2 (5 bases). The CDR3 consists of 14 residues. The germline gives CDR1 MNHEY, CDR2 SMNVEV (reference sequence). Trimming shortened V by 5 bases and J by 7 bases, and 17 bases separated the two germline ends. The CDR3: CASSPDSLVLTQYF. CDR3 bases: TGTGCCAGCAGTCCGGACTCCCTGGTGTTGACCCAGTACTTC.

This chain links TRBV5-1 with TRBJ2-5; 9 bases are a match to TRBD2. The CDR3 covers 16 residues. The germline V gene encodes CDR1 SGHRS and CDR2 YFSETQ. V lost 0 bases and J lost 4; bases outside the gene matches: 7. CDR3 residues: CASSLALAGERETQYF. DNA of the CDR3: TGCGCCAGCAGCTTGGCTTTAGCGGGGGAGCGAGAGACCCAGTACTTC.

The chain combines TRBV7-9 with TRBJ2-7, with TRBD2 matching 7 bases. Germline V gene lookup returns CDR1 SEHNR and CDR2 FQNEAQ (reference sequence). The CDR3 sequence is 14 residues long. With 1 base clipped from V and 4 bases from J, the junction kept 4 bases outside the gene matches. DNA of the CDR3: TGTGCCAGCAGCTTAGATCTAGCGGTTTACGAGCAGTACTTC. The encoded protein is CASSLDLAVYEQYF.

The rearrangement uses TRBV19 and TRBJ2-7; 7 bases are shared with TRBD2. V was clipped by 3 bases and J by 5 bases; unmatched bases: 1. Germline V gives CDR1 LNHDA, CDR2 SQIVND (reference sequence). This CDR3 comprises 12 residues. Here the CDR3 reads CASSMGGHEQYF. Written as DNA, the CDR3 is TGTGCCAGTAGTATGGGAGGGCACGAGCAGTACTTC.

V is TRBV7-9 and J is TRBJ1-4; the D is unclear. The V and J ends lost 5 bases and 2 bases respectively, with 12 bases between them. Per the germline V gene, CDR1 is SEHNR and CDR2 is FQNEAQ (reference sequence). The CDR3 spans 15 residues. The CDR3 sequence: CASSPQRATNEKLFF. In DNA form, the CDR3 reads TGTGCCAGCAGCCCGCAGCGGGCCACTAATGAAAAACTGTTTTTT.

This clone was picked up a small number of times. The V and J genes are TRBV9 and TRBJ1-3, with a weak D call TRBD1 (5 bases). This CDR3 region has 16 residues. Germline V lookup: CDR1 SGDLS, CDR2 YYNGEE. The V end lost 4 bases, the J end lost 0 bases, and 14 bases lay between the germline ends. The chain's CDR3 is CASSQRGDYSGNTIYF. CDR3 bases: TGTGCCAGCAGCCAGCGGGGGGATTACTCTGGAAACACCATATATTTT.

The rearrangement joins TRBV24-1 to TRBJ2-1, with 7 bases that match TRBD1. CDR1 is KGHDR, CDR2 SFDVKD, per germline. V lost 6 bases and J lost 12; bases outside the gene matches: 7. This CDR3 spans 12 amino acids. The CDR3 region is CATSQNQGVQFF. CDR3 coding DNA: TGTGCCACCAGTCAAAACCAGGGGGTGCAGTTCTTC.

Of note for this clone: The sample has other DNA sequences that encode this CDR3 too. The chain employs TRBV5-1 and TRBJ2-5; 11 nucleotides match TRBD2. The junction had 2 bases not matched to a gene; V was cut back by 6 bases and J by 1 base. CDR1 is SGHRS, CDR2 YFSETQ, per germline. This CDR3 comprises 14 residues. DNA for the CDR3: TGCGCCAGCACCGGGACTAGCGGCCAAGAGACCCAGTACTTC. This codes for CASTGTSGQETQYF.

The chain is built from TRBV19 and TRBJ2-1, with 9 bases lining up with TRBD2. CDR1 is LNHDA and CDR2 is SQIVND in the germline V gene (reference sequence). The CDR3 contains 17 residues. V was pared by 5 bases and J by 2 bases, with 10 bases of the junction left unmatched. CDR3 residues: CASSPTGLAQAYNEQFF. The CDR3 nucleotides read TGTGCCAGTAGTCCTACGGGACTAGCCCAAGCCTACAATGAGCAGTTCTTC.

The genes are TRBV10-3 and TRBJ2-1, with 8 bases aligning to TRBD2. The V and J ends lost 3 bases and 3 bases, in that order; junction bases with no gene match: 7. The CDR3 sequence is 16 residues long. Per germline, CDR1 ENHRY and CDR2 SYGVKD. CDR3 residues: CAISDERLAGYNEQFF. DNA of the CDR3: TGTGCCATCAGTGACGAACGGCTAGCGGGCTACAATGAGCAGTTCTTC.

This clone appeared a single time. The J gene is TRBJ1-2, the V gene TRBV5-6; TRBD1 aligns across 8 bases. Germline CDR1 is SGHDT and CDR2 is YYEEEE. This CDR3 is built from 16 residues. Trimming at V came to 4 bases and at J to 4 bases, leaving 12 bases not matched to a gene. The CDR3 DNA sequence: TGTGCCAGCAGCACAAAGACAGGGGAGTTAGGCTATGGCTACACCTTC. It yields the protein CASSTKTGELGYGYTF.

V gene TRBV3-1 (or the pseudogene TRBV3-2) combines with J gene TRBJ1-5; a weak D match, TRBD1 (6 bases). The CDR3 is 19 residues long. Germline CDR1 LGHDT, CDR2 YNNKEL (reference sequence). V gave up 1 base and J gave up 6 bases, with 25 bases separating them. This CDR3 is CASSQGAPNRVQETQPQHF. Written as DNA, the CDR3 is TGTGCCAGCAGCCAAGGAGCCCCAAACAGGGTCCAGGAAACTCAGCCCCAGCATTTT.

The CDR3 DNA reads as TGTGCCAGCAGACCTTGGACGGGACAGGGGATTGGTGAGCAGTTCTTC. Protein product: CASRPWTGQGIGEQFF. The chain links TRBV7-9 to TRBJ2-1; 10 nucleotides align to TRBD1. With V trimmed by 6 bases and J by 9 bases, 14 bases remained unmatched. Germline V CDR1 and CDR2: SEHNR, FQNEAQ (reference sequence). The CDR3 runs to 16 residues. Full variable domain (missing parts from reference TRBV7-9 and TRBJ2-1): DTGVSQNPRHKITKRGQNVTFRCDPISEHNRLYWYRQTLGQGPEFLTYFQNEAQLEKSRLLSDRFSAERPKGSFSTLEIQRTEQGDSAMYLCASRPWTGQGIGEQFFGPGTRLTVL.

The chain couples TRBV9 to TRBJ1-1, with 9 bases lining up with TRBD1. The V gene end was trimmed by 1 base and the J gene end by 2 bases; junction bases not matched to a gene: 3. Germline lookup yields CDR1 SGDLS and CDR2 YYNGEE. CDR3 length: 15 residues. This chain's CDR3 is CASSVTTGGNTEAFF. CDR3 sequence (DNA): TGTGCCAGCAGCGTAACGACAGGGGGTAACACTGAAGCTTTCTTT. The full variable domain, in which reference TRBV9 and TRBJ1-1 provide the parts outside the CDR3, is DSGVTQTPKHLITATGQRVTLRCSPRSGDLSVYWYQQSLDQGLQFLIQYYNGEERAKGNILERFSAQQFPDLHSELNLSSLELGDSALYFCASSVTTGGNTEAFFGQGTRLTVV.

In DNA, the CDR3 is TGTGCCAGCAGCTCCCACCTAGCGAGCTCCTACAATGAGCAGTTCTTC. It translates to CASSSHLASSYNEQFF. This chain connects TRBV3-1 (or the pseudogene TRBV3-2) to TRBJ2-1; possible D gene TRBD2, 6 bases. Between the trimmed V and J ends, which lost 5 bases and 0 bases, there was a span of 14 bases. Germline assignment: CDR1 LGHDT and CDR2 YNNKEL (reference sequence). This CDR3 contains 16 residues.

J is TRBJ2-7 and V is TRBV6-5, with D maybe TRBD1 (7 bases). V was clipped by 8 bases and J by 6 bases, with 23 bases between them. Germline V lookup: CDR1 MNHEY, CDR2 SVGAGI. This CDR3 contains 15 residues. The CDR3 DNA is TGTGCCAGCGCGCCGACAGGGCCCGGGGGTGGCGAGCAGTACTTC. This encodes CASAPTGPGGGEQYF.

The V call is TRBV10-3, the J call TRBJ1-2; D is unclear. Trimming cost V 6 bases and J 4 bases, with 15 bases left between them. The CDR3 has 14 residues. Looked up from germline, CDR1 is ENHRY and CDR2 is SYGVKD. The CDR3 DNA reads TGTGCCATCAGCGCAGATCACTATCCCTATGGCTACACCTTC. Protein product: CAISADHYPYGYTF.

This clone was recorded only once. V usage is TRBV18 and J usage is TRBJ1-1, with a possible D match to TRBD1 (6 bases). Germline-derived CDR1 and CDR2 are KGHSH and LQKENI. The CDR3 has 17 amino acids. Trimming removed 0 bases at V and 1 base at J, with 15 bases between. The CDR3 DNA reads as TGTGCCAGCTCACCACCAAATACCGGGACATCGAACACTGAAGCTTTCTTT. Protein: CASSPPNTGTSNTEAFF.

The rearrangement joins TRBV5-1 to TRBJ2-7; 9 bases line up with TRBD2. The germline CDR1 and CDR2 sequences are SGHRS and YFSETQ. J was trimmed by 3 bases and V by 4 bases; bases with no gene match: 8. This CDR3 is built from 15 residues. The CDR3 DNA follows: TGCGCCAGCAGCCCCCGTGAAGCGGGGGGCTACGAGCAGTACTTC. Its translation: CASSPREAGGYEQYF. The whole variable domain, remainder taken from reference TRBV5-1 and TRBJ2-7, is KAGVTQTPRYLIKTRGQQVTLSCSPISGHRSVSWYQQTPGQGLQFLFEYFSETQRNKGNFPGRFSGRQFSNSRSEMNVSTLELGDSALYLCASSPREAGGYEQYFGPGTRLTVT.

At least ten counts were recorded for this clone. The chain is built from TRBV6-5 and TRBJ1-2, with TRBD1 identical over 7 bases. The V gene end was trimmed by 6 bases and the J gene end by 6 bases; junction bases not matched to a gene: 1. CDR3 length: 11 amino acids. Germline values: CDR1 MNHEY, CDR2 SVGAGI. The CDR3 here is CASSGTDGYTF. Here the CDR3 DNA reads TGTGCCAGCAGCGGGACAGATGGCTACACCTTC.

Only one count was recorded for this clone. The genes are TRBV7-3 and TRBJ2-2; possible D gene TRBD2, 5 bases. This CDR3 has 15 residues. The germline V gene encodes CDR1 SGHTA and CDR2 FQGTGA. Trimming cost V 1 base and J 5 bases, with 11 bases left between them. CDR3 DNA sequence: TGTGCCAGCAGCTTAAGGTTCGGGGATACCGGGGAGCTGTTTTTT. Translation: CASSLRFGDTGELFF.

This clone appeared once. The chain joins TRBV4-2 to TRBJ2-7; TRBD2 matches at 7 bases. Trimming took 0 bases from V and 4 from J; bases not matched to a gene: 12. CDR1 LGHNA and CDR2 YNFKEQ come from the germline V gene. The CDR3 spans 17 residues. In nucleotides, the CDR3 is TGTGCCAGCAGCCAAGAACTTGCTTCAGAGCGGGGTTACGAGCAGTACTTC. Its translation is CASSQELASERGYEQYF.

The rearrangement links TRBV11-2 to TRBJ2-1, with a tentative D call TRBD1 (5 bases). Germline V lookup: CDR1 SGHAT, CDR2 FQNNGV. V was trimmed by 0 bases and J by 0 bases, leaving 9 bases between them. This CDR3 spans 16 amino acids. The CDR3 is CASSLEPGFSYNEQFF. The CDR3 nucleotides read TGTGCCAGCAGCTTAGAGCCAGGGTTCTCCTACAATGAGCAGTTCTTC.

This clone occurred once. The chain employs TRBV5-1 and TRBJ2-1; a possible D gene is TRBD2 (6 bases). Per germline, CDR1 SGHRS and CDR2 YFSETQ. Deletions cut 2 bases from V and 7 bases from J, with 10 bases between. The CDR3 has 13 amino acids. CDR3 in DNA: TGCGCCAGCAGCTTATATAGCGGAAATGAGCAGTTCTTC. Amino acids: CASSLYSGNEQFF.

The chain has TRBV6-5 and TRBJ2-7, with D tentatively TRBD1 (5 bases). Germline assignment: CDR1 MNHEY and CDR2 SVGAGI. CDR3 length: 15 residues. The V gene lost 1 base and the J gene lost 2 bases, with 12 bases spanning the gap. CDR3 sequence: CASSYYQGGTYEQYF. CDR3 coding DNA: TGTGCCAGCAGTTACTACCAGGGTGGAACCTACGAGCAGTACTTC.

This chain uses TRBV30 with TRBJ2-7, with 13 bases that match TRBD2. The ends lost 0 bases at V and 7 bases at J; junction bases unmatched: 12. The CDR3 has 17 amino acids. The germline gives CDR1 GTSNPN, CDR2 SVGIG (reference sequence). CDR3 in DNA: TGTGCCTGGAGTGTACGGGGAGGACTAGCGGGGGTCAGAGAGCAGTACTTC. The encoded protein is CAWSVRGGLAGVREQYF.

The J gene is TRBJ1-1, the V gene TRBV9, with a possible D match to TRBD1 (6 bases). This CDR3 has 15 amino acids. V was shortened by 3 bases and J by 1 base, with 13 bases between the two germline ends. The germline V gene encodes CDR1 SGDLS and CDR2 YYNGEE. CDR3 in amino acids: CASSDRGHSNTEAFF. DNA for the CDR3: TGTGCCAGCAGCGATAGGGGACACTCGAACACTGAAGCTTTCTTT.

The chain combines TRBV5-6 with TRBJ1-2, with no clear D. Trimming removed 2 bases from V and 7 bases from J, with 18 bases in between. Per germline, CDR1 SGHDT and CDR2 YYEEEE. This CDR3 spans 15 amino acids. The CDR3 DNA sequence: TGTGCCAGCAGCTTTCCCTCGATCCTTGTCGGTGGCTACACCTTC. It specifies CASSFPSILVGGYTF.

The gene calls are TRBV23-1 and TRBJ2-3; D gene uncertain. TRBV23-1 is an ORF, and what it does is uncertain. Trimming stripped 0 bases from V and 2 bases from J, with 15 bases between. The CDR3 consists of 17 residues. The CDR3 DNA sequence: TGCGCCAGCAGTCAATCTTTGCCAGTTTTCGACACAGATACGCAGTATTTT. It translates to CASSQSLPVFDTDTQYF.

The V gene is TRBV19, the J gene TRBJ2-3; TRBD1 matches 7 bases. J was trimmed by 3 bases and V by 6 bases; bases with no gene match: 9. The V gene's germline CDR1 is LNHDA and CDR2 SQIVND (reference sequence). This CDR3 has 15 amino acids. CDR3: CASSPTGAVTDTQYF. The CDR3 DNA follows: TGTGCCAGTAGCCCCACAGGGGCGGTTACAGATACGCAGTATTTT. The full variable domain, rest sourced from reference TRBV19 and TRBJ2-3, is DGGITQSPKYLFRKEGQNVTLSCEQNLNHDAMYWYRQDPGQGLRLIYYSQIVNDFQKGDIAEGYSVSREKKESFPLTVTSAQKNPTAFYLCASSPTGAVTDTQYFGPGTRLTVL.

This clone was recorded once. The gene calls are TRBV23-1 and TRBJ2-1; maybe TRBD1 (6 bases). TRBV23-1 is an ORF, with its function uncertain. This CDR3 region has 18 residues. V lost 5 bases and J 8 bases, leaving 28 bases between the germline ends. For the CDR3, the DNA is TGCGCCAGCAGTTTCTCAGGACAGAAGATTTTGTGTAGGGATGAGCAGTTCTTC. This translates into CASSFSGQKILCRDEQFF.